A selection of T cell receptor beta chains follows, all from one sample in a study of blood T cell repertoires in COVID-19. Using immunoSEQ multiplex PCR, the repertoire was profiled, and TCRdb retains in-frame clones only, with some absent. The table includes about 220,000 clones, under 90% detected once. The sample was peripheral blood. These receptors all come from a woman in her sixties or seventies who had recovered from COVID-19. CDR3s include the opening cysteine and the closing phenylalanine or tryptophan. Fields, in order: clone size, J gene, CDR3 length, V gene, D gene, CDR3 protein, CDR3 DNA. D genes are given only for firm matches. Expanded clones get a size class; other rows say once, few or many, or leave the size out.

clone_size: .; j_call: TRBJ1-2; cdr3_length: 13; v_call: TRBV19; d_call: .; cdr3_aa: CASSTDRNYGYTF; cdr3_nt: TGTGCCAGTAGTACCGACAGAAACTATGGCTACACCTTC
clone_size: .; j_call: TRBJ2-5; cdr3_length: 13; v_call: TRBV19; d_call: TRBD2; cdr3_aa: CASSASGQETQYF; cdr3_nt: TGTGCCAGTAGTGCTAGCGGACAAGAGACCCAGTACTTC
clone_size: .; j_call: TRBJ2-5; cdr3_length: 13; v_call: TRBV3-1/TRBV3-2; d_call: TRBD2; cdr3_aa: CASSQRGGETQYF; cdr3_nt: TGTGCCAGCAGCCAACGGGGGGGGGAGACCCAGTACTTC
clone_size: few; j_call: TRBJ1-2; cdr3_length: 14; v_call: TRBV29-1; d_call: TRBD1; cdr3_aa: CSVTRDRTNYGYTF; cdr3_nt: TGCAGCGTCACGAGGGACAGGACTAACTATGGCTACACCTTC
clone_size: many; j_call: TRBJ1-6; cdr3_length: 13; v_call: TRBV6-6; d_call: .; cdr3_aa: CASTPELNSPLHF; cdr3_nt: TGTGCCAGCACCCCGGAACTAAATTCACCCCTCCACTTT
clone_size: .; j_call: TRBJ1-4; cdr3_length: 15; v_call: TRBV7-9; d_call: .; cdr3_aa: CASSYGFATNEKLFF; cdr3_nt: TGTGCCAGCAGCTACGGGTTTGCAACTAATGAAAAACTGTTTTTT
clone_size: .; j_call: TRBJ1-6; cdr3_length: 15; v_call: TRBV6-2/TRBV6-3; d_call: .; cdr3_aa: CASSYSLERSSPLHF; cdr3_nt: TGTGCCAGCAGTTACAGTCTAGAGAGAAGCTCACCCCTCCACTTT
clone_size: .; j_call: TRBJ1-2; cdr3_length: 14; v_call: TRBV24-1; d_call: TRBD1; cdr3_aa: CATSDPGQDYGYTF; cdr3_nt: TGTGCCACCAGTGACCCGGGACAGGACTATGGCTACACCTTC
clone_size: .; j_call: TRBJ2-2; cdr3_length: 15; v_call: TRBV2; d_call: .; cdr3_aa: CASTKGGLHSGELFF; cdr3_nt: TGTGCCAGCACCAAGGGGGGGTTGCATAGCGGGGAGCTGTTTTTT
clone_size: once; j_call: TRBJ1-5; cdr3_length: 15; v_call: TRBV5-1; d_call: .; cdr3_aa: CASSLGEFRNQPQHF; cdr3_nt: TGCGCCAGCAGCTTGGGAGAATTTCGGAATCAGCCCCAGCATTTT
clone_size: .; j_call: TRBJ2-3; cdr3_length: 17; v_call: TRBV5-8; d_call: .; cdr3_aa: CASSLGLRGGRPDTQYF; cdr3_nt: TGTGCCAGCAGCTTGGGACTGAGGGGGGGCCGCCCAGATACGCAGTATTTT
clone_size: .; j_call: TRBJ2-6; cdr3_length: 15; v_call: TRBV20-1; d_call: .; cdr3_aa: CSASTDTSGANVLTF; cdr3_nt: TGCAGTGCTAGTACCGACACCTCTGGGGCCAACGTCCTGACTTTC
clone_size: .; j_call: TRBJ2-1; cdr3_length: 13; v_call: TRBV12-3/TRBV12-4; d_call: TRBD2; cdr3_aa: CASSPLAGAEQFF; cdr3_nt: TGTGCCAGCAGTCCACTAGCGGGGGCTGAGCAGTTCTTC
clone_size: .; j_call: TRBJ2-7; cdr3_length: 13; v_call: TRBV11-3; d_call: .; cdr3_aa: CASSLDGQGGQYF; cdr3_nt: TGTGCCAGCAGCTTGGACGGGCAGGGTGGGCAGTACTTC
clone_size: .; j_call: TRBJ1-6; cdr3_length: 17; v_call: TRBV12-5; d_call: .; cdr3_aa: CASGLVLGRGAKSPLHF; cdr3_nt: TGTGCTAGTGGTTTGGTTTTAGGCCGCGGCGCCAAATCACCCCTCCACTTT
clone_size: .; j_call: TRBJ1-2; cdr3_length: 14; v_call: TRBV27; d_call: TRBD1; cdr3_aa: CASSWGQGYYGYTF; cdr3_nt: TGTGCCAGCAGTTGGGGACAGGGTTACTATGGCTACACCTTC
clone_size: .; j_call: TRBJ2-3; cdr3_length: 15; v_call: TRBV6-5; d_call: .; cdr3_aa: CASSYELASADTQYF; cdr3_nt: TGTGCCAGCAGTTACGAATTGGCTAGCGCAGATACGCAGTATTTT
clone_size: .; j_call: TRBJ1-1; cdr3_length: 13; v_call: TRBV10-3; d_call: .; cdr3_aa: CAISGPIGAEAFF; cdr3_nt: TGTGCCATCAGTGGACCCATCGGGGCTGAAGCTTTCTTT
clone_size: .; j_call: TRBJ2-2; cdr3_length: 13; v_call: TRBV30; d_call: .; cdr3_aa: CAWSRSDAGELFF; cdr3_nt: TGTGCCTGGAGTCGTAGTGATGCGGGGGAGCTGTTTTTT
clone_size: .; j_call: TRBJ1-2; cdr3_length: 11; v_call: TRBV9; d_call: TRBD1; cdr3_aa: CASSAGQGLYF; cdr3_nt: TGTGCCAGCAGCGCGGGACAGGGCCTTTACTTC
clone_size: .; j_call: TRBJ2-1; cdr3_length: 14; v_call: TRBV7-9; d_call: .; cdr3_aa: CASSLGAGENEQFF; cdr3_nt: TGTGCCAGCAGCTTAGGGGCGGGCGAGAATGAGCAGTTCTTC
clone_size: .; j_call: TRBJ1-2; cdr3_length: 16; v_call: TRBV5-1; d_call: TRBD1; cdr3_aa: CASSDRWTGQGDGYTF; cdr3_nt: TGCGCCAGCAGCGATAGGTGGACGGGGCAGGGGGATGGCTACACCTTC
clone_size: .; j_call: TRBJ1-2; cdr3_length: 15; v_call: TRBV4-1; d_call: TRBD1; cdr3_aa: CASSPPGQRRNGYTF; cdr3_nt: TGCGCCAGCAGCCCCCCGGGACAGAGGAGAAATGGCTACACCTTC
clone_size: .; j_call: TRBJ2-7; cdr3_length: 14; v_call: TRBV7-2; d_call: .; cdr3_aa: CASSITTGTYEQYF; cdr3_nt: TGTGCCAGCAGCATAACTACAGGGACCTACGAGCAGTACTTC
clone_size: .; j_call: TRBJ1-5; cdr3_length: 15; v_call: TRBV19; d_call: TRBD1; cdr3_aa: CASSLGSTGIQPQHF; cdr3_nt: TGTGCCAGTAGTCTAGGATCGACAGGGATTCAGCCCCAGCATTTT
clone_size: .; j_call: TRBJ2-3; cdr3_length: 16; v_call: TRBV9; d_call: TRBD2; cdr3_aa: CASSKELAGGSDTQYF; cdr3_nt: TGTGCCAGCAGCAAAGAACTAGCGGGGGGGTCGGATACGCAGTATTTT
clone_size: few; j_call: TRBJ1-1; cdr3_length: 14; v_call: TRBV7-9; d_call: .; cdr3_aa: CASSVSGVWTEAFF; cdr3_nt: TGTGCCAGCAGCGTATCGGGGGTCTGGACTGAAGCTTTCTTT
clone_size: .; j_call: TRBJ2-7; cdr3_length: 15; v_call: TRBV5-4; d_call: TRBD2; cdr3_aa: CASSLGLAGTYEQYF; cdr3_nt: TGTGCCAGCAGCTTAGGACTAGCGGGGACCTACGAGCAGTACTTC
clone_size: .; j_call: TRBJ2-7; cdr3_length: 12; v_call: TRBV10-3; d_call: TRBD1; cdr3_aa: CAISDRGYEQYF; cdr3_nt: TGTGCCATCAGCGACAGGGGGTACGAGCAGTACTTC
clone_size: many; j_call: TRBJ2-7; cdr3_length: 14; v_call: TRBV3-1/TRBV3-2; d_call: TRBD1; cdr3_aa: CASSPGQGPYEQYF; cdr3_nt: TGTGCCAGCAGCCCGGGACAGGGTCCCTACGAGCAGTACTTC
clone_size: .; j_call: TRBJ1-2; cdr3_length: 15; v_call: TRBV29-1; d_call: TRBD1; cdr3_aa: CSVEAGQVHYYGYTF; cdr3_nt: TGCAGCGTTGAGGCGGGACAGGTCCATTACTATGGCTACACCTTC